Below, 20 T cell receptor beta chains from the same sample are listed, as sequenced in a study of shared clonotypes between healthy human individuals. Using immunoSEQ multiplex PCR, the repertoire was profiled, and TCRdb retains in-frame clones only, with some absent. Counted here are 550,000 to 800,000 clones, roughly 70% occurring once; the ten biggest clones make up about 1.7%. The sequenced sample consisted of memory CD4+ T cells sorted from blood. Subset: CD45RA-negative fraction. These receptors were obtained from a woman aged 25-40 years in good health.

The sample holds a few counts of this clone. This sample also contains other DNA sequences that code for the same CDR3. V gene TRBV5-1 combines with J gene TRBJ1-3, with TRBD1 as a possible D gene (5 bases). V was pared by 2 bases and J by 1 base, with 7 bases between. CDR1 is SGHRS and CDR2 is YFSETQ in the germline V gene. The CDR3 covers 14 residues. The CDR3 sequence is CASSLGTSGNTIYF. Here the CDR3 DNA reads TGCGCCAGCAGCTTAGGGACTTCTGGAAACACCATATATTTT.

Comment on this clone: Other DNA sequences of this sample code for an identical CDR3. The chain has TRBV4-1 and TRBJ1-5, with D maybe TRBD1 (6 bases). The CDR3 covers 14 residues. The germline V gene encodes CDR1 MGHRA and CDR2 YSYEKL. Trimming pared 1 base from V and 2 bases from J, leaving 6 bases between. CDR3 nucleotide sequence: TGCGCCAGCAGCCAAGCAGGGGGCAATCAGCCCCAGCATTTT. Protein product: CASSQAGGNQPQHF.

The rearrangement links TRBV28 to TRBJ2-2, with 8 bases fitting TRBD1. The CDR3 covers 14 residues. The trim removed 5 bases at V and 8 bases at J, leaving 7 bases unmatched. Per the germline V gene, CDR1 is MDHEN and CDR2 is SYDVKM. This CDR3 is CASSLGQDPGELFF. Written as DNA, the CDR3 is TGTGCCAGCAGTCTGGGACAGGATCCGGGGGAGCTGTTTTTT.

The chain joins TRBV20-1 to TRBJ2-4; possibly TRBD2 for D (6 bases). The CDR3 has 11 amino acids. Trimming took off 0 bases at V and 13 bases at J, with 10 bases between the two ends. Germline CDR1 DFQATT, CDR2 SNEGSKA (reference sequence). The CDR3 is CSARETSLQYF. CDR3 DNA: TGCAGTGCTAGAGAAACTAGCTTACAGTACTTC.

This chain joins TRBV5-1 and TRBJ2-1, with 11 positions matching TRBD2. The CDR3 consists of 15 residues. With 4 bases clipped from V and 5 bases from J, the junction kept 5 bases outside the gene matches. Germline V gives CDR1 SGHRS, CDR2 YFSETQ. The CDR3 sequence is CASSTGLAVDNEQFF. The CDR3 DNA reads TGCGCCAGCAGCACGGGACTAGCGGTTGACAATGAGCAGTTCTTC. Combining the CDR3 with reference TRBV5-1 and TRBJ2-1 gives the whole variable domain KAGVTQTPRYLIKTRGQQVTLSCSPISGHRSVSWYQQTPGQGLQFLFEYFSETQRNKGNFPGRFSGRQFSNSRSEMNVSTLELGDSALYLCASSTGLAVDNEQFFGPGTRLTVL.

The gene calls are TRBV27 and TRBJ1-5; no clear D. CDR3 length equals 15 residues. Germline V lookup: CDR1 MNHEY, CDR2 SMNVEV (reference sequence). V was shortened by 2 bases and J by 4 bases, with 12 bases between the two germline ends. CDR3 loop: CASSLAFGRNQPQHF. CDR3 coding DNA: TGTGCCAGCAGTTTAGCGTTCGGACGGAATCAGCCCCAGCATTTT.

This sequence joins TRBV11-2 and TRBJ2-1, with 11 bases identical to TRBD2. The J segment lost 7 bases and the V segment lost 3 bases, leaving 8 bases of the junction unmatched. This CDR3 spans 16 amino acids. Germline V gives CDR1 SGHAT, CDR2 FQNNGV. CDR3 amino acids: CASSFEGSGRANEQFF. For the CDR3, the DNA is TGTGCCAGCAGCTTTGAAGGTAGCGGGAGGGCAAATGAGCAGTTCTTC.

The chain combines TRBV6-1 with TRBJ2-1; 8 bases are a match to TRBD2. The germline V gene encodes CDR1 MNHNS and CDR2 SASEGT. This CDR3 is built from 16 residues. Losses at the gene ends were 0 bases for V and 7 bases for J; bases not matched to a gene: 8. Written as DNA, the CDR3 is TGTGCCAGCAGTGAAGCTGGAACGGGAGGGCCGAATGAGCAGTTCTTC. This gives the protein CASSEAGTGGPNEQFF.

The chain has TRBV19 and TRBJ2-1; D not certain. V was cut by 3 bases and J by 5 bases, with 11 bases left in between. The CDR3 has 14 residues. Germline V CDR1 and CDR2: LNHDA, SQIVND (reference sequence). The CDR3 region has the DNA TGTGCCAGTAGTATTAGTTCGGACCACAATGAGCAGTTCTTC. It translates to CASSISSDHNEQFF.

The chain joins TRBV10-3 to TRBJ2-1, with 7 bases aligning to TRBD2. V lost 10 bases to trimming and J lost 5 bases; unmatched junction nucleotides: 11. The CDR3 has 14 residues. The V gene's germline CDR1 is ENHRY and CDR2 SYGVKD. The CDR3 DNA is TGTGCCACCCATGGGAGGGAGCCCCACAATGAGCAGTTCTTC. Amino acids: CATHGREPHNEQFF.

The gene calls are TRBV4-2 and TRBJ2-7; D remains ambiguous. The CDR3 loop spans 11 amino acids. Germline CDR1 reads LGHNA; CDR2 reads YNFKEQ. Trimming removed 0 bases at V and 7 bases at J, with 4 bases between. Here the CDR3 DNA reads TGTGCCAGCAGCCAAGATAAAGAGCAGTACTTC. Its translation: CASSQDKEQYF.

The chain recombines TRBV27 with TRBJ2-2; D is unclear. The CDR3 contains 13 residues. Looked up from germline, CDR1 is MNHEY and CDR2 is SMNVEV (reference sequence). V was trimmed by 2 bases and J by 6 bases, leaving 7 bases between them. The CDR3 loop reads CASSLVSPGELFF. The CDR3 nucleotides are TGTGCCAGCAGTTTAGTGAGCCCCGGGGAGCTGTTTTTT.

This rearrangement joins TRBV28 to TRBJ1-4, with TRBD1 as a possible D gene (5 bases). The CDR3 runs 14 residues. Between the trimmed V and J ends, which lost 0 bases and 5 bases, there was a span of 7 bases. CDR1 is MDHEN and CDR2 is SYDVKM in the germline V gene. CDR3 sequence (DNA): TGTGCCAGCAGTTTATGGGGGGACAATGAAAAACTGTTTTTT. Its protein product is CASSLWGDNEKLFF.

The chain links TRBV5-1 to TRBJ2-2; TRBD2 matches at 8 bases. This CDR3 comprises 16 residues. CDR1 and CDR2 (germline): SGHRS, YFSETQ. Trimming at V came to 0 bases and at J to 8 bases, leaving 9 bases not matched to a gene. This CDR3 is CASSLAIASGLGELFF. The DNA for the CDR3 is TGCGCCAGCAGCTTGGCCATCGCTAGCGGGCTGGGGGAGCTGTTTTTT.

This CDR3 is CASSQDRLITHTGELFF. Written as DNA, the CDR3 is TGCGCCAGCAGCCAAGATCGACTAATAACGCACACCGGGGAGCTGTTTTTT. The V call is TRBV4-1, the J call TRBJ2-2; possibly TRBD2 for D (5 bases). Trimming stripped 0 bases from V and 3 bases from J, with 14 bases between. CDR1 is MGHRA, CDR2 YSYEKL, per germline. The CDR3 has 17 residues.

V is TRBV19 and J is TRBJ1-5; D ambiguous. The CDR3 contains 15 residues. V was pared by 5 bases and J by 3 bases, with 14 bases between. Germline-derived CDR1 and CDR2 are LNHDA and SQIVND (reference sequence). CDR3 DNA sequence: TGTGCCAGTAGTTTCAACTCGGGGAACAATCAGCCCCAGCATTTT. This codes for CASSFNSGNNQPQHF.

The chain combines TRBV10-3 with TRBJ2-7; 13 nucleotides match TRBD2. CDR3 length: 15 amino acids. Germline CDR1 and CDR2: ENHRY and SYGVKD. V lost 10 bases to trimming and J lost 1 base; unmatched junction nucleotides: 7. The CDR3 DNA sequence: TGTGCCACAGGACTAGCGGGAGACCGATCCTACGAGCAGTACTTC. This translates into CATGLAGDRSYEQYF.

The rearrangement joins TRBV10-3 to TRBJ2-2; 7 bases are a match to TRBD1. This CDR3 contains 15 residues. V lost 0 bases to trimming and J lost 6 bases; unmatched junction nucleotides: 4. CDR1 and CDR2 from the germline V gene are ENHRY and SYGVKD. The CDR3 nucleotides are TGTGCCATCAGTGAGTCGTCCCAGGGGGCCGGGGAGCTGTTTTTT. It encodes CAISESSQGAGELFF.

This sequence joins TRBV27 and TRBJ2-3, with no clear D. Between the trimmed V and J ends, which lost 0 bases and 0 bases, there was a span of 10 bases. CDR3 size: 16 residues. CDR1 is MNHEY and CDR2 is SMNVEV in the germline V gene (reference sequence). The CDR3 sequence is CASSLSAPPSTDTQYF. In DNA, the CDR3 is TGTGCCAGCAGTTTATCGGCCCCACCTAGCACAGATACGCAGTATTTT.

The sample holds a few counts of this clone. J is TRBJ2-6 and V is TRBV25-1, with D possibly TRBD1 on 6 matching bases. Trimming removed 4 bases at V and 2 bases at J, with 15 bases between. The CDR3 spans 17 residues. The germline CDR1 and CDR2 sequences are MGHDK and SYGVNS. CDR3 sequence reads: CASSALPQGAGANVLTF. The CDR3 bases are TGTGCCAGCAGTGCCCTTCCACAGGGAGCTGGGGCCAACGTCCTGACTTTC.